The 11 T cell receptor beta chains below come from one sample, sequenced in a study of blood T cell repertoires in COVID-19. Sequenced by immunoSEQ multiplex PCR; TCRdb stores in-frame clones only, minus some. The sample has roughly 82,000 clones, approximately 82% seen once. The sample comprised peripheral blood. These receptors all come from a woman in her fifties or sixties with acute or convalescent COVID-19.

This clone is medium-sized in the sample. V usage is TRBV2 and J usage is TRBJ2-4, with 8 bases aligning to TRBD2. V trimming: 3 bases; J trimming: 2 bases; junction bases outside the gene matches: 12. The CDR3 is 18 residues long. CDR1 is SNHLY, CDR2 FYNNEI, per germline. The CDR3 protein is CASSDPLSAGETKNIQYF. In DNA form, the CDR3 reads TGTGCCAGCAGTGACCCCTTATCAGCGGGAGAGACCAAAAACATTCAGTACTTC.

This chain connects TRBV5-4 to TRBJ2-1, with a weak D call TRBD1 (5 bases). This CDR3 contains 16 residues. Germline CDR1 is SGHNT and CDR2 is YYREEE (reference sequence). V lost 3 bases and J lost 3, with 16 bases in between. CDR3 loop: CASSSGATNDYNEQFF. In DNA, the CDR3 is TGTGCCAGCAGCTCTGGGGCGACCAACGACTACAATGAGCAGTTCTTC.

The gene calls are TRBV6-5 and TRBJ2-3; tentatively, D is TRBD2 (5 bases). CDR3 size: 14 residues. With 5 bases removed from V and 5 bases from J, the gap between germline ends came to 14 bases. Germline V gene sequence: CDR1 MNHEY, CDR2 SVGAGI. CDR3 DNA: TGTGCCAGCAGTCTCTCGCGGGTGGTAGATACGCAGTATTTT. Protein product: CASSLSRVVDTQYF.

The chain couples TRBV6-6 to TRBJ1-4; perhaps TRBD1 as D (5 bases). The V end lost 4 bases, the J end lost 0 bases, and 12 bases lay between the germline ends. Germline V gene sequence: CDR1 MNHNY, CDR2 SVGAGI (reference sequence). The CDR3 extends over 16 amino acids. In DNA, the CDR3 is TGTGCCAGCAGTTTGACAGCTGCAGCAACTAATGAAAAACTGTTTTTT. This encodes CASSLTAAATNEKLFF.

This CDR3 reads CASSSLSGGADTQYF. CDR3 DNA: TGTGCCAGCAGCTCTCTTAGCGGGGGGGCGGATACGCAGTATTTT. This chain links TRBV7-2 with TRBJ2-3; 11 nucleotides line up with TRBD2. V shed 4 bases, J shed 6 bases, and the junction held 6 bases outside the gene matches. The CDR3 extends over 15 amino acids. The germline V gene encodes CDR1 SGHTA and CDR2 FQGNSA.

The sample holds a few counts of this clone. The chain joins TRBV11-3 to TRBJ2-1; 9 bases align to TRBD2. The length of the CDR3 is 17 residues. Germline values: CDR1 SGHNT, CDR2 YENEEA. V dropped 2 bases and J dropped 9; count of bases not matched to a gene: 14. The CDR3 region is CASSLSAFGLAGIEQFF. The CDR3 region has the DNA TGTGCCAGCAGCTTATCCGCGTTTGGCCTAGCGGGAATTGAGCAGTTCTTC.

CDR3 amino acids: CASSLAGDSPEQFF. CDR3 coding DNA: TGTGCCAGCAGCTTAGCGGGGGACTCACCTGAGCAGTTCTTC. The chain joins TRBV11-3 to TRBJ2-1; TRBD2 might be the D (6 bases). The CDR3 sequence is 14 residues long. Germline assignment: CDR1 SGHNT and CDR2 YENEEA. Trimming left V 1 base short and J 9 bases short, with 13 bases between.

J is TRBJ1-6 and V is TRBV7-9; 9 nucleotides match TRBD1. CDR3 length: 15 amino acids. V gave up 2 bases and J gave up 10 bases; unmatched junction bases: 6. Germline CDR1 and CDR2: SEHNR and FQNEAQ (reference sequence). The CDR3 reads CASSLRGQGGSPLHF. In nucleotides, the CDR3 is TGTGCCAGCAGCTTACGGGGACAGGGAGGATCACCCCTCCACTTT.

This clone was counted a few times. The rearrangement uses TRBV5-4 and TRBJ2-7; D not certain. Germline CDR1 is SGHNT and CDR2 is YYREEE (reference sequence). The V end was cut by 3 bases, the J end by 0 bases, with 16 bases between. This CDR3 region has 16 residues. CDR3 amino acids: CASSSSAAPGSYEQYF. DNA of the CDR3: TGTGCCAGCAGCTCCTCGGCGGCCCCCGGCTCCTACGAGCAGTACTTC.

The CDR3: CASSLLSSYGYTF. The CDR3 DNA sequence: TGTGCCAGCAGCTTACTGAGTTCGTATGGCTACACCTTC. The V gene is TRBV7-2, the J gene TRBJ1-2; D not resolved. The length of the CDR3 is 13 residues. The germline V gene has CDR1 SGHTA and CDR2 FQGNSA. With 2 bases removed from V and 5 bases from J, the gap between germline ends came to 9 bases.

The CDR3 nucleotides read TGCAGCGTTGCCGAGGGGTTAGCGGGGGTTAAATACACCTTC. Residues: CSVAEGLAGVKYTF. The chain joins TRBV29-1 to TRBJ1-2; D is perhaps TRBD1 (5 bases). Trimming shortened V by 4 bases and J by 11 bases, and 23 bases separated the two germline ends. CDR1 and CDR2 from the germline V gene are SQVTM and ANQGSEA. The CDR3 totals 14 residues.